These 7 T cell receptor beta chains came from one sample sequenced in a study of T-cell memory formation after mild COVID-19. TCRdb used MiXCR to reprocess the 5' RACE reads, holding one entry per CDR3 protein. The table has around 310,000 distinct CDR3 sequences, 20% to 25% seen once. The sample taken for sequencing was PBMCs or a T cell subset sorted from them (not recorded which). These receptors all come from a man aged 18 to 29 who had mild COVID-19 (a few samples of this study predate the infection). Cell type and time point are not known.

This clonotype is medium-sized in the sample. The chain carries TRBV6-4 and TRBJ2-3; 11 bases fit TRBD2. Per the germline V gene, CDR1 is MRHNA and CDR2 is SNTAGT. CDR3 size: 15 residues. V gave up 3 bases and J gave up 1 base; unmatched junction bases: 0. The CDR3 loop is CASSETSGGTDTQYF. CDR3 sequence (DNA): TGTGCCAGCAGTGAGACTAGCGGGGGCACAGATACGCAGTATTTT.

This clonotype was seen a few times. V and J are TRBV7-9 and TRBJ2-7, with TRBD2 as a possible D gene (6 bases). The CDR3 covers 16 residues. The germline V and J ends were trimmed by 5 bases and 0 bases, with 17 bases remaining between them. Germline V gives CDR1 SEHNR, CDR2 FQNEAQ (reference sequence). CDR3 in amino acids: CASSPPREVSSYEQYV. The CDR3 region has the DNA TGTGCCAGCAGCCCCCCGAGGGAGGTGAGCTCCTACGAGCAGTACGTC.

In its sample, this clonotype was seen a few times. The V and J genes are TRBV12-3 or TRBV12-4 and TRBJ1-1; tentative D call: TRBD1 (5 bases). Trimming removed 3 bases from V and 1 base from J, with 9 bases in between. CDR3 length equals 14 residues. The CDR3 loop reads CASSFDSKNTEAFF. In DNA, the CDR3 is TGTGCCAGCAGTTTCGACAGCAAGAACACTGAAGCTTTCTTT.

Ten or more counts support this clonotype. The J gene is TRBJ1-2, the V gene TRBV12-3 or TRBV12-4; D remains ambiguous. The CDR3 sequence is 14 residues long. V lost 0 bases, J lost 5 bases, and 10 bases lay in between. DNA for the CDR3: TGTGCCAGCAGTTTAGCCACGGCCACATATGGCTACACCTTC. Translation: CASSLATATYGYTF.

The chain uses TRBV7-2 and TRBJ2-7; 10 bases are a match to TRBD2. CDR1 and CDR2 from the germline V gene are SGHTA and FQGNSA. V lost 0 bases, J lost 4 bases, and 3 bases stayed unmatched. CDR3 length: 15 residues. CDR3 in amino acids: CASSLASGGTYEQYV. The DNA of the CDR3 is TGTGCCAGCAGCTTAGCTAGCGGGGGGACTTACGAGCAGTACGTC.

The chain uses TRBV5-1 and TRBJ2-7; no clear D. The CDR3 has 14 residues. V lost 8 bases to trimming and J lost 2 bases, with 17 bases between them. The germline gives CDR1 SGHRS, CDR2 YFSETQ. CDR3 residues: CASNPGDGTYEQYF. The CDR3 DNA is TGCGCCAGTAATCCCGGAGACGGTACCTACGAGCAGTACTTC.

This clonotype was detected a few times. V gene TRBV3-1 combines with J gene TRBJ1-2; D not resolved. The CDR3 has 14 residues. The germline V gene encodes CDR1 LGHDT and CDR2 YNNKEL (reference sequence). Trimming cost V 0 bases and J 4 bases, with 9 bases left between them. CDR3 DNA: TGTGCCAGCAGCCAAGATAGGATATCCTATGGCTACACCTTC. Protein: CASSQDRISYGYTF.